The entry below gives a single T cell receptor (beta chain) sequence along with its context. Its antigen is still unknown. This record belongs to a study of regulatory T cells in long-lasting Graves disease. Across the study: Persistent cases were those of Graves' disease that involved over 5 years of antithyroid drugs with positive TSH receptor antibodies.

Study-wide findings and caveats: Whereas 966 public clonotypes were shared by new patients, persistent patients shared more, at a few thousand. TCR diversity was lower in persistent Graves' patients than in newly diagnosed ones. Gene preferences differed: TRBV28, TRBJ1-2, TRBJ2-5 in persistent cases.

Investigators prepared the TCR beta libraries by applying iRepertoire HTBI primers and Arm-PCR of CDR3 regions. MiXCR, run by TCRdb on the multiplex PCR reads, gives a single entry per CDR3 protein. The sample lists approximately 360,000 distinct CDR3 sequences, less than 30% occurring once. Time point specified: persistent/refractory GD, antithyroid drugs over 5 years with positive TRAb. From PBMCs, RNA was extracted and then used to make the TCR library. In germline, CDR1 is SGHKS, CDR2 YYEKEE (reference sequence). V was pared by 4 bases and J by 0 bases, with 17 bases between. This CDR3 spans 17 amino acids.

This chain uses TRBV5-5 with TRBJ1-5; D gene ambiguous. This TCR came from a woman in her forties with Graves disease. The input for sequencing was peripheral blood mononuclear cells (PBMCs), taken when the disease was refractory, from a patient treated with antithyroid drugs. CDR3 protein: CASSPRVGAYSNQPQHF. For the CDR3, the DNA is TGTGCCAGCAGCCCCCGGGTAGGAGCTTATAGCAATCAGCCCCAGCATTTT.